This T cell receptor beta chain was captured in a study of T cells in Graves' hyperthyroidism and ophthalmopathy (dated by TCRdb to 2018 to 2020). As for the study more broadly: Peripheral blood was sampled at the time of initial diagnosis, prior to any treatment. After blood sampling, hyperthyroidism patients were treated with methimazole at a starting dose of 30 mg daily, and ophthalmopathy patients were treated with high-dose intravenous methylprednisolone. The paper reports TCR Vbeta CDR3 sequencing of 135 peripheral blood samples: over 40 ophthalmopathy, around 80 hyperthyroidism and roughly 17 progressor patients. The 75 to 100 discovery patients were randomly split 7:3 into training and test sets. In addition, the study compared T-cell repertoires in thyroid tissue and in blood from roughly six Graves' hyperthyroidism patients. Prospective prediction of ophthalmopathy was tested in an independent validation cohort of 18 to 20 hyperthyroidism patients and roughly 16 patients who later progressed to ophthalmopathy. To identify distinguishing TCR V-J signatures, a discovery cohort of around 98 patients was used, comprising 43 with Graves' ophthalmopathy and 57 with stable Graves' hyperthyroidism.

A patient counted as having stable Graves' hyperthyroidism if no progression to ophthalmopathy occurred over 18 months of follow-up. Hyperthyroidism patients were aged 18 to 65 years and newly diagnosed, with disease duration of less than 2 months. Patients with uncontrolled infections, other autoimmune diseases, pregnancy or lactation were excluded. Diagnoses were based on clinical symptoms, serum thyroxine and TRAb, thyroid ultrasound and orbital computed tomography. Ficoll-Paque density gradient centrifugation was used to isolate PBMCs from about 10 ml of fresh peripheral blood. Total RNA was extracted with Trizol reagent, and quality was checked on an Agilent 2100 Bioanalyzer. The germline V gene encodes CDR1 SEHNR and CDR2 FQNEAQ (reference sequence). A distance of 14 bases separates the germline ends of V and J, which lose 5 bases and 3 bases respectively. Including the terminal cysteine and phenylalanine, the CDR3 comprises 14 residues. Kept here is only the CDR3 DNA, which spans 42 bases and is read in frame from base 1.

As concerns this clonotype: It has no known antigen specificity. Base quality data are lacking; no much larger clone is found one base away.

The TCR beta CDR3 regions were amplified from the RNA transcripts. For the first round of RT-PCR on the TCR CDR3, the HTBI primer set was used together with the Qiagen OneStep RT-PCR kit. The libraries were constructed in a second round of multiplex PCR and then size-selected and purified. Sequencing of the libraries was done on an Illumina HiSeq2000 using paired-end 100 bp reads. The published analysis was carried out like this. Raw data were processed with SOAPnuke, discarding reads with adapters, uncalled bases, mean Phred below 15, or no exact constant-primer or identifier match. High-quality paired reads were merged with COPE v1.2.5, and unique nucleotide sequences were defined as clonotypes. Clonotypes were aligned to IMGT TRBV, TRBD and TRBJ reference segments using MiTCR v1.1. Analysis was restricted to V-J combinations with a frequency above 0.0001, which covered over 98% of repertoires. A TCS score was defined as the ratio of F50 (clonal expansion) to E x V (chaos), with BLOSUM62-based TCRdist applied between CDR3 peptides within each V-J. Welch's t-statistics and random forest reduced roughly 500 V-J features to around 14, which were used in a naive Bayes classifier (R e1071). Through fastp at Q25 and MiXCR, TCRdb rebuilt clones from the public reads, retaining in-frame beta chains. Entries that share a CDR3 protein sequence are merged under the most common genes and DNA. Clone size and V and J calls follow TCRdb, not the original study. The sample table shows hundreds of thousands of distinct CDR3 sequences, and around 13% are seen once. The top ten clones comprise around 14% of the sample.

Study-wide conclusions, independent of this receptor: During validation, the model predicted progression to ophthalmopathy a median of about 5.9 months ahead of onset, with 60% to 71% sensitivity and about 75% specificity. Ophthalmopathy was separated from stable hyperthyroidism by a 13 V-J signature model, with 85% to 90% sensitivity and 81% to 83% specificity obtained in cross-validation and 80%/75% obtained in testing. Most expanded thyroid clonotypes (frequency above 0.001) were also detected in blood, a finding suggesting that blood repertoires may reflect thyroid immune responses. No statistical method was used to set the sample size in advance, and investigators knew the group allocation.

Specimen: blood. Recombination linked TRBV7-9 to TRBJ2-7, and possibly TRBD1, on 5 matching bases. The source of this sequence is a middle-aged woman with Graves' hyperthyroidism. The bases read TGTGCCAGCAGCGGACAAAACGGTCTCTACGAGCAGTACTTC. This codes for CASSGQNGLYEQYF. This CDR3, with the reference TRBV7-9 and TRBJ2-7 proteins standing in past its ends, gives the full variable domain DTGVSQNPRHKITKRGQNVTFRCDPISEHNRLYWYRQTLGQGPEFLTYFQNEAQLEKSRLLSDRFSAERPKGSFSTLEIQRTEQGDSAMYLCASSGQNGLYEQYFGPGTRLTVT.